This TCR beta chain originates from a study of shared clonotypes between healthy human individuals. TCRdb keeps only in-frame clones here, not all; method: immunoSEQ multiplex PCR. The repertoire holds under 2.5 million clones, with roughly 90% as singletons. V lost 0 bases and J lost 3; bases outside the gene matches: 3. CDR1 and CDR2 from the germline V gene are SGDLS and YYNGEE. The CDR3 is 14 amino acids. CD45RA+ naive and CD45RA-negative memory subsets were separated from CD4+ cells. General observations from the study: Incomplete sequencing of sorted subsets was indicated by rarefaction despite large depth.

On this clone itself: Its cognate antigen is unknown. Other DNA sequences from this sample encode an identical CDR3 as well.

Input material: naive CD4+ T cells from PBMCs. Subset of the sample: CD45RA+ positively selected. This clonotype originated in a man between 18 and 29 years old in good health. Some clones in this sample may be carry-over from other donors' samples. The chain has TRBV9 and TRBJ2-7, with 7 nucleotides matching TRBD2. The CDR3 protein is CASSVGLAVYEQYF. Here the CDR3 DNA reads TGTGCCAGCAGCGTAGGCCTAGCGGTCTACGAGCAGTACTTC.